Shown below are 17 T cell receptor beta chains from a single sample sequenced in a study of blood T cell repertoires in COVID-19. Sequenced by immunoSEQ multiplex PCR; TCRdb stores in-frame clones only, minus some. The sample yields about 360,000 clones, approximately 86% seen once. The specimen sequenced was peripheral blood. The origin of the receptors is a woman in her sixties or seventies with COVID-19, enrolled during active disease.

This chain connects TRBV7-7 to TRBJ1-6, with 7 nucleotides matching TRBD1. V lost 1 base to trimming and J lost 0 bases; unmatched junction nucleotides: 9. The length of the CDR3 is 19 residues. Germline CDR1 SSHAT, CDR2 FNYEAQ (reference sequence). As DNA, the CDR3 is TGTGCCAGCAGCTTAGAAGGGACAGTCTCGCACTCCTATAATTCACCCCTCCACTTT. Residues: CASSLEGTVSHSYNSPLHF.

This clone was found once. This rearrangement joins TRBV3-1 (or the pseudogene TRBV3-2) to TRBJ1-1, with D unclear. Trimming took 0 bases from V and 7 from J, leaving 6 bases between them. Germline V gene data show CDR1 as LGHDT and CDR2 as YNNKEL (reference sequence). The CDR3 totals 12 residues. The CDR3 loop reads CASSQDRGEAFF. CDR3 bases: TGTGCCAGCAGCCAAGATCGGGGTGAAGCTTTCTTT.

The chain recombines TRBV29-1 with TRBJ1-1, with no clear D. Germline assignment: CDR1 SQVTM and CDR2 ANQGSEA. The CDR3 consists of 16 residues. Trimming left V 5 bases short and J 2 bases short, with 21 bases between. CDR3 DNA sequence: TGCAGCGTTCCAAGGGAGGGTGGAGGAAGTAACACTGAAGCTTTCTTT. Amino acids: CSVPREGGGSNTEAFF.

V usage is TRBV21-1 and J usage is TRBJ2-3; TRBD2, the table's D call, was not compared with the DNA. TRBV21-1 is deemed a pseudogene. The CDR3 consists of 15 residues. The CDR3 loop reads CASKFGLADGDTQYF. Written as DNA, the CDR3 is TGTGCCAGCAAATTTGGACTAGCGGACGGGGATACGCAGTATTTT.

The chain couples TRBV15 to TRBJ2-5, with D tentatively TRBD1 (6 bases). CDR1 LNHNV and CDR2 YYDKDF come from the germline V gene (reference sequence). The CDR3 covers 16 residues. Trimming stripped 5 bases from V and 0 bases from J, with 16 bases between. The CDR3 sequence is CATSPSTGPHQETQYF. In DNA form, the CDR3 reads TGTGCCACCAGCCCCTCTACAGGGCCTCACCAAGAGACCCAGTACTTC.

This chain links TRBV13 with TRBJ2-1; no clear D. V shed 5 bases and J shed 5 bases, with 16 bases lying between them. This CDR3 contains 15 residues. Germline lookup yields CDR1 PRHDT and CDR2 FYEKMQ (reference sequence). CDR3 sequence: CASSPPSGLDNEQFF. The CDR3 region has the DNA TGTGCCAGCAGCCCACCATCCGGGTTAGACAATGAGCAGTTCTTC.

In this sample, this clone turned up a few times. The J gene is TRBJ2-5, the V gene TRBV5-4; D possibly corresponds to TRBD1 (7 bases). Trimming left V 4 bases short and J 2 bases short, with 12 bases between. From germline, CDR1 is SGHNT and CDR2 YYREEE (reference sequence). CDR3 length: 14 residues. This CDR3 reads CASSQQGGQETQYF. In nucleotides, the CDR3 is TGTGCCAGCAGCCAGCAGGGGGGTCAAGAGACCCAGTACTTC.

This rearrangement joins TRBV21-1 to TRBJ2-7; TRBD1, the table's D call, was not compared with the DNA. TRBV21-1 is a pseudogene segment. CDR3 length equals 16 residues. Here the CDR3 reads CASRTVGFYLPYEQYF. The CDR3 DNA is TGTGCCAGCAGGACAGTCGGTTTCTATCTCCCCTACGAGCAGTACTTC.

The V gene is TRBV13, the J gene TRBJ1-2; D is perhaps TRBD1 (5 bases). The germline CDR1 and CDR2 sequences are PRHDT and FYEKMQ (reference sequence). V lost 5 bases and J 3 bases, leaving 10 bases between the germline ends. This CDR3 has 13 amino acids. CDR3 residues: CASSEDTYYGYTF. CDR3 bases: TGTGCCAGCAGCGAGGACACCTACTATGGCTACACCTTC. The entire variable domain, with the rest obtained from reference TRBV13 and TRBJ1-2, is as follows: AAGVIQSPRHLIKEKRETATLKCYPIPRHDTVYWYQQGPGQDPQFLISFYEKMQSDKGSIPDRFSAQQFSDYHSELNMSSLELGDSALYFCASSEDTYYGYTFGSGTRLTVV.

This clone was found once. The chain joins TRBV5-1 to TRBJ2-7; 7 bases line up with TRBD2. The junction had 7 bases not matched to a gene; V was cut back by 5 bases and J by 5 bases. This CDR3 spans 13 amino acids. The germline V gene encodes CDR1 SGHRS and CDR2 YFSETQ. As DNA, the CDR3 is TGCGCCAGCAGTCTCCTAACTAGCGACGAGCAGTACTTC. Protein product: CASSLLTSDEQYF.

Concerning this clone: Within the sample, other DNA sequences also encode this same CDR3. This chain joins TRBV27 and TRBJ2-1; tentatively, D is TRBD2 (6 bases). The ends were cut back, 3 bases at V and 4 bases at J, with 7 bases in the middle. The germline V gene has CDR1 MNHEY and CDR2 SMNVEV (reference sequence). The CDR3 covers 13 residues. Written as DNA, the CDR3 is TGTGCCAGCAGTTTGGGGGGATACAATGAGCAGTTCTTC. Translated: CASSLGGYNEQFF.

The chain is built from TRBV18 and TRBJ1-1; a possible D gene is TRBD1 (5 bases). The germline V gene has CDR1 KGHSH and CDR2 LQKENI. V was cut by 6 bases and J by 3 bases, with 14 bases left in between. The CDR3 sequence is 14 residues long. CDR3 in DNA: TGTGCCAGCTCCCGTGTGGGGGGGGACACTGAAGCTTTCTTT. Protein sequence: CASSRVGGDTEAFF.

V gene TRBV18 combines with J gene TRBJ1-1; D possibly corresponds to TRBD1 (6 bases). The CDR3 is 16 residues long. Germline V CDR1 and CDR2: KGHSH, LQKENI. Trimming stripped 0 bases from V and 7 bases from J, with 18 bases between. This CDR3 is CASSPPVVYRVREAFF. Here the CDR3 DNA reads TGTGCCAGCTCACCACCGGTCGTATACAGGGTCCGTGAAGCTTTCTTT.

The rearrangement joins TRBV3-1 (or the pseudogene TRBV3-2) to TRBJ1-5; D may be TRBD1 (5 bases). Germline V CDR1 and CDR2: LGHDT, YNNKEL (reference sequence). CDR3 length: 13 residues. V gave up 6 bases and J gave up 6 bases, with 12 bases separating them. In DNA form, the CDR3 reads TGTGCCAGCAGTAAAGACGGGGGTCAGCCCCAGCATTTT. This sequence encodes CASSKDGGQPQHF.

The sample holds many counts of this clone. The V gene is TRBV7-9, the J gene TRBJ2-7; 9 nucleotides line up with TRBD2. V lost 1 base to trimming and J lost 6 bases; unmatched junction nucleotides: 7. CDR3 length: 15 residues. Germline-derived CDR1 and CDR2 are SEHNR and FQNEAQ (reference sequence). CDR3 in DNA: TGTGCCAGCAGCTTAGGCAGCGGGGGGCCTACCGAGCAGTACTTC. Its protein product is CASSLGSGGPTEQYF.

A remark on this clone: At the DNA level, this CDR3 is encoded by other sequences in the same sample as well. The chain has TRBV30 and TRBJ2-7; TRBD1 might be the D (5 bases). V was shortened by 3 bases and J by 4 bases, with 7 bases between the two germline ends. This CDR3 contains 11 residues. Germline CDR1 reads GTSNPN; CDR2 reads SVGIG (reference sequence). In DNA form, the CDR3 reads TGTGCCTGGAGCAGGGTTTACGAGCAGTACTTC. This gives the protein CAWSRVYEQYF.

The V call is TRBV10-3, the J call TRBJ2-1, with D maybe TRBD1 (7 bases). The CDR3 length is 17 residues. Germline V gives CDR1 ENHRY, CDR2 SYGVKD. V gave up 6 bases and J gave up 7 bases, with 25 bases separating them. For the CDR3, the DNA is TGTGCCATCAGCGCAGTTTTAGGGGGGCAGGGGGTTAATGAGCAGTTCTTC. It specifies CAISAVLGGQGVNEQFF.